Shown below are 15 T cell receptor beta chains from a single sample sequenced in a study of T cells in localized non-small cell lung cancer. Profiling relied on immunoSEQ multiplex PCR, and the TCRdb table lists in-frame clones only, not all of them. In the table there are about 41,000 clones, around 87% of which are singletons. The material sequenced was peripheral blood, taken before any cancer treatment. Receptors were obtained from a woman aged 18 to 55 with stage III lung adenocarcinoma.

The CDR3 loop reads CASSERGGDEQFF. In nucleotides, the CDR3 is TGTGCCAGCAGTGAGCGGGGAGGGGATGAGCAGTTCTTC. The V call is TRBV2, the J call TRBJ2-1; TRBD2 aligns across 7 bases. In germline, CDR1 is SNHLY, CDR2 FYNNEI. CDR3 size: 13 residues. The trim removed 3 bases at V and 8 bases at J, leaving 4 bases unmatched. The variable domain in full, with the rest retrieved from reference TRBV2 and TRBJ2-1, is EPEVTQTPSHQVTQMGQEVILRCVPISNHLYFYWYRQILGQKVEFLVSFYNNEISEKSEIFDDQFSVERPDGSNFTLKIRSTKLEDSAMYFCASSERGGDEQFFGPGTRLTVL.

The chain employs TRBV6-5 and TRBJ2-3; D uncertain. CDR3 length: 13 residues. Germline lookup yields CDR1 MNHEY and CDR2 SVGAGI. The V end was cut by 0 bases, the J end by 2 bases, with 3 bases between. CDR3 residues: CASSYSITDTQYF. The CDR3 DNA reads TGTGCCAGCAGTTACTCTATCACAGATACGCAGTATTTT.

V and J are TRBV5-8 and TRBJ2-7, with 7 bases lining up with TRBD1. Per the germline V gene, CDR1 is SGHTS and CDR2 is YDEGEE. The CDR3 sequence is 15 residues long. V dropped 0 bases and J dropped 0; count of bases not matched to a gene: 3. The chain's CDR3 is CASSLAGTASYEQYF. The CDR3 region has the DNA TGTGCCAGCAGCTTGGCGGGGACAGCCTCCTACGAGCAGTACTTC.

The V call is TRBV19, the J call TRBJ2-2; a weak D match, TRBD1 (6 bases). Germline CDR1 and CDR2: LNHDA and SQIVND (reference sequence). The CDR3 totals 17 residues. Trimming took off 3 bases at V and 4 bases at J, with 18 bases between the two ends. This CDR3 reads CASSMGLTGQGTGELFF. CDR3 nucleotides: TGTGCCAGTAGTATGGGTCTTACAGGGCAGGGCACCGGGGAGCTGTTTTTT. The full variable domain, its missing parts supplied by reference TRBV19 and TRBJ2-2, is DGGITQSPKYLFRKEGQNVTLSCEQNLNHDAMYWYRQDPGQGLRLIYYSQIVNDFQKGDIAEGYSVSREKKESFPLTVTSAQKNPTAFYLCASSMGLTGQGTGELFFGEGSRLTVL.

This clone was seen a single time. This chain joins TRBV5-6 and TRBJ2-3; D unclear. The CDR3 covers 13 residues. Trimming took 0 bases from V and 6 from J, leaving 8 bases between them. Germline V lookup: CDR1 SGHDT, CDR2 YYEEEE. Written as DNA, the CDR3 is TGTGCCAGCAGCTTGGCGCCCGACGATACGCAGTATTTT. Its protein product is CASSLAPDDTQYF.

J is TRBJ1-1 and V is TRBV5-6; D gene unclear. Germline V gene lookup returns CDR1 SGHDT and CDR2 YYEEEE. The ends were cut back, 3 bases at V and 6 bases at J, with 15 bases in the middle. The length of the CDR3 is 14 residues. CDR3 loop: CASSWPIKGAEAFF. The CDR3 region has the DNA TGTGCCAGCAGCTGGCCCATTAAAGGCGCTGAAGCTTTCTTT.

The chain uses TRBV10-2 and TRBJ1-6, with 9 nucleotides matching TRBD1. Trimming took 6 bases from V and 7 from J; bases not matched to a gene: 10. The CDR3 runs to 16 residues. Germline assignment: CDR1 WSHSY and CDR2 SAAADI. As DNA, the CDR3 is TGCGCCAGCAGAACATGGACAGGGGATGGGAATTCACCCCTCCACTTT. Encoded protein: CASRTWTGDGNSPLHF.

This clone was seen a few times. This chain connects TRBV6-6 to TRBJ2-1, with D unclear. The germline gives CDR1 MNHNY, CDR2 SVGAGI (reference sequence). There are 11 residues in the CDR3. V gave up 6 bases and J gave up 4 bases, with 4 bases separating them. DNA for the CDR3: TGTGCCAGCAGGGATTACAATGAGCAGTTCTTC. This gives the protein CASRDYNEQFF.

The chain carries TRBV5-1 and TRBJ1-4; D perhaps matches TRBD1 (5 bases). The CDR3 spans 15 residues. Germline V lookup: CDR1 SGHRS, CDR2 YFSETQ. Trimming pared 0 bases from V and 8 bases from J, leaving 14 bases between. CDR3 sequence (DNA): TGCGCCAGCAGCTTGGCGGGGGTCCTGGACGAAAAACTGTTTTTT. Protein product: CASSLAGVLDEKLFF. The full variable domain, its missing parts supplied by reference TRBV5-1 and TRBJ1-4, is KAGVTQTPRYLIKTRGQQVTLSCSPISGHRSVSWYQQTPGQGLQFLFEYFSETQRNKGNFPGRFSGRQFSNSRSEMNVSTLELGDSALYLCASSLAGVLDEKLFFGSGTQLSVL.

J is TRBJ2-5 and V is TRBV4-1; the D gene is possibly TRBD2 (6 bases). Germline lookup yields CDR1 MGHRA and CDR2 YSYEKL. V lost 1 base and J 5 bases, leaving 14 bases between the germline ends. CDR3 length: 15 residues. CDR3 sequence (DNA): TGCGCCAGCAGCCAAGCGGGACTCTCAACGGAGACCCAGTACTTC. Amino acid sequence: CASSQAGLSTETQYF.

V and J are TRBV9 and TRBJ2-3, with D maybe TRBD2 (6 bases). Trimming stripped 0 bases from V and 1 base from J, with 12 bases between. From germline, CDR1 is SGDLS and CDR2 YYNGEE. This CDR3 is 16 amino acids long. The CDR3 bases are TGTGCCAGCAGCGTAGTGTTTAGCGGCGGCACAGATACGCAGTATTTT. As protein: CASSVVFSGGTDTQYF.

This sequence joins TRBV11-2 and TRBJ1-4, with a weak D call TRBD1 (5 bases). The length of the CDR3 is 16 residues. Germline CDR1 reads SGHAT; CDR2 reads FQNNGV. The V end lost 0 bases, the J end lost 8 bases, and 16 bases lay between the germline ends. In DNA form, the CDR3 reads TGTGCCAGCAGCTTAGATTGGTGGCAGGGAGGCGAAAAACTGTTTTTT. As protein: CASSLDWWQGGEKLFF.

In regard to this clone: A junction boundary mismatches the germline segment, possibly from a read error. The CDR3 loop reads CASSVAGLNEKLFF. CDR3 nucleotide sequence: TGTGCCAGCAGCGTAGCGGGCCTAAATGAAAAACTGTTTTTT. The gene calls are TRBV7-9 and TRBJ1-4; D gene unclear. The germline V gene encodes CDR1 SEHNR and CDR2 FQNEAQ (reference sequence). The CDR3 runs to 14 residues.

The CDR3 region is CASSLVAGEDKNIQYF. In nucleotides, the CDR3 is TGTGCCAGCAGCTTAGTGGCGGGGGAAGACAAAAACATTCAGTACTTC. The gene calls are TRBV7-2 and TRBJ2-4; 7 bases align to TRBD2. Germline CDR1 SGHTA, CDR2 FQGNSA. Trimming removed 1 base from V and 3 bases from J; junction bases left unmatched: 6. The CDR3 runs to 16 residues. Complete variable domain (other parts from reference TRBV7-2 and TRBJ2-4): GAGVSQSPSNKVTEKGKDVELRCDPISGHTALYWYRQSLGQGLEFLIYFQGNSAPDKSGLPSDRFSAERTGGSVSTLTIQRTQQEDSAVYLCASSLVAGEDKNIQYFGAGTRLSVL.

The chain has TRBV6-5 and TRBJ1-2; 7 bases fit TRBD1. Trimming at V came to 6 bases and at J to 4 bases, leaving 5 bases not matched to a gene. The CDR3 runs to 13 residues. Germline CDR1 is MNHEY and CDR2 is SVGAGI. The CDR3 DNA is TGTGCCAGCAGCCTCGACAGGGTCTATGGCTACACCTTC. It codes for CASSLDRVYGYTF.